The 25 T cell receptor beta chains below come from one sample, sequenced in a study of T cell repertoires in cytomegalovirus infection. TCRdb called the reads again in MiXCR, with one record for every CDR3 protein. The table has about 740,000 distinct CDR3 sequences, 35% to 40% seen once; the top ten hold 2.8%. The sequenced material came from PBMCs. Receptors were obtained from a human donor in good health (CMV status not recorded). Some clones in this sample may be carry-over from other donors' samples.

This clonotype appeared a few times. This chain uses TRBV2 with TRBJ1-2; D is unresolved. The CDR3 extends over 12 amino acids. CDR1 is SNHLY and CDR2 is FYNNEI in the germline V gene. Trimming shortened V by 8 bases and J by 2 bases, and 9 bases separated the two germline ends. The CDR3 loop is CASYPGNYGYTF. Written as DNA, the CDR3 is TGTGCCAGCTATCCGGGAAACTATGGCTACACCTTC.

V is TRBV19 and J is TRBJ1-1, with 8 bases matching TRBD1. The junction had 10 bases not matched to a gene; V was cut back by 8 bases and J by 5 bases. The CDR3 totals 14 residues. Looked up from germline, CDR1 is LNHDA and CDR2 is SQIVND (reference sequence). The CDR3 DNA reads as TGTGCCAGTGGGCATCAGGGGGCGTGGACTGAAGCTTTCTTT. Encoded protein: CASGHQGAWTEAFF.

V usage is TRBV10-2 and J usage is TRBJ1-6; maybe TRBD1 (5 bases). This CDR3 has 14 amino acids. The germline V and J ends were trimmed by 7 bases and 7 bases, with 14 bases remaining between them. Germline V gene data show CDR1 as WSHSY and CDR2 as SAAADI. The CDR3 DNA follows: TGCGCCAGCACCCCCGGGGCCGTAAATTCACCCCTCCACTTT. This gives the protein CASTPGAVNSPLHF.

Worth noting for this clonotype: The junction differs from germline at one of its ends, possibly a read error. This sequence joins TRBV6-6 and TRBJ2-7; D is uncertain. The germline V gene has CDR1 MNHNY and CDR2 SVGAGI (reference sequence). This CDR3 is 14 amino acids long. CDR3 residues: CASRYSSPFYEQYF. CDR3 bases: TGTGCCAGCCGTTACTCCAGCCCTTTTTACGAGCAGTACTTC.

In DNA form, the CDR3 reads TGCAGTGCTAACCCCCCTGGACGGATGAACACTGAAGCTTTCTTT. It encodes CSANPPGRMNTEAFF. V gene TRBV20-1 combines with J gene TRBJ1-1; D gene ambiguous. Trimming took 4 bases from V and 0 from J, leaving 15 bases between them. In germline, CDR1 is DFQATT, CDR2 SNEGSKA (reference sequence). The CDR3 extends over 15 amino acids.

In this sample, this clonotype turned up a few times. The rearrangement uses TRBV10-2 and TRBJ1-1; a possible D gene is TRBD1 (5 bases). From germline, CDR1 is WSHSY and CDR2 SAAADI. V was cut by 6 bases and J by 5 bases, with 19 bases left in between. The CDR3 spans 15 residues. The CDR3 region is CASSNGTHRGTEAFF. Here the CDR3 DNA reads TGCGCCAGCAGCAACGGGACTCATAGAGGGACTGAAGCTTTCTTT.

The V gene is TRBV6-6, the J gene TRBJ2-7, with 8 bases fitting TRBD1. V shed 5 bases, J shed 2 bases, and the junction held 2 bases outside the gene matches. Germline V gives CDR1 MNHNY, CDR2 SVGAGI (reference sequence). The CDR3 sequence is 13 residues long. CDR3 in DNA: TGTGCCAGCAGTCGGACAGGGCCCTACGAGCAGTACTTC. Translated: CASSRTGPYEQYF.

V usage is TRBV20-1 and J usage is TRBJ2-3, with 9 bases lining up with TRBD2. Trimming removed 2 bases from V and 1 base from J; junction bases left unmatched: 1. The CDR3 runs 14 residues. Germline V gives CDR1 DFQATT, CDR2 SNEGSKA (reference sequence). CDR3 coding DNA: TGCAGTGCTAGAATAGCGGGGGGCACAGATACGCAGTATTTT. It translates to CSARIAGGTDTQYF.

This clonotype was detected only a few times. V usage is TRBV6-6 and J usage is TRBJ2-1, with 10 bases fitting TRBD2. The CDR3 spans 19 residues. Germline lookup yields CDR1 MNHNY and CDR2 SVGAGI (reference sequence). V shed 2 bases and J 0 bases; nucleotides not matched to a gene: 10. In DNA, the CDR3 is TGTGCCAGCAGTTACGCTAGCGGGGGACGCCACAGCTCCTACAATGAGCAGTTCTTC. It specifies CASSYASGGRHSSYNEQFF.

The chain uses TRBV12-3 or TRBV12-4 and TRBJ1-2, with D unclear. This CDR3 has 16 residues. The V end lost 3 bases, the J end lost 10 bases, and 24 bases lay between the germline ends. CDR3 residues: CASSLWIGRAHSVYTF. CDR3 coding DNA: TGTGCCAGCAGTTTGTGGATCGGAAGGGCCCACTCTGTCTACACCTTC.

In its sample, this clonotype was seen a few times. The chain joins TRBV7-9 to TRBJ1-5; D ambiguous. From germline, CDR1 is SEHNR and CDR2 FQNEAQ (reference sequence). This CDR3 contains 16 residues. Trimming removed 5 bases from V and 0 bases from J, with 14 bases in between. DNA for the CDR3: TGTGCCAGCAGCGACCCCTCGTCGGGTAGCAATCAGCCCCAGCATTTT. As protein: CASSDPSSGSNQPQHF.

The rearrangement links TRBV7-6 to TRBJ2-7; D ambiguous. Trimming cost V 4 bases and J 7 bases, with 11 bases left between them. The CDR3 totals 12 residues. Germline V gives CDR1 SGHVS, CDR2 FNYEAQ. As DNA, the CDR3 is TGTGCCAGCAGCTCCCTACGTAGGGAGCAGTACTTC. This translates into CASSSLRREQYF.

This clonotype was found many times. The V call is TRBV7-8, the J call TRBJ1-5; D is possibly TRBD1 (5 bases). CDR1 and CDR2 (germline): SGHVS, FQNEAQ. Trimming shortened V by 3 bases and J by 4 bases, and 16 bases separated the two germline ends. The CDR3 is made up of 16 amino acids. The CDR3 is CASSLYHSGANQPQHF. CDR3 nucleotides: TGTGCCAGCAGCTTGTATCACAGCGGGGCTAATCAGCCCCAGCATTTT.

This chain joins TRBV28 and TRBJ1-4; possible D gene TRBD1, 5 bases. Germline CDR1 and CDR2: MDHEN and SYDVKM. The CDR3 loop spans 17 amino acids. Trimming removed 2 bases at V and 0 bases at J, with 13 bases between. The CDR3 coding sequence is TGTGCCAGCAGTTTAGGCCCCAGGGATACAACTAATGAAAAACTGTTTTTT. This gives the protein CASSLGPRDTTNEKLFF.

The genes are TRBV29-1 and TRBJ2-1; D gene ambiguous. Per the germline V gene, CDR1 is SQVTM and CDR2 is ANQGSEA. With 3 bases removed from V and 0 bases from J, the gap between germline ends came to 12 bases. The CDR3 has 15 amino acids. CDR3 loop: CSVEGSPSSYNEQFF. Written as DNA, the CDR3 is TGCAGCGTTGAGGGTTCTCCTAGCTCCTACAATGAGCAGTTCTTC.

The chain links TRBV11-2 to TRBJ2-1, with TRBD2 matching 13 bases. The CDR3 consists of 16 residues. V was pared by 6 bases and J by 9 bases, with 11 bases of the junction left unmatched. Germline lookup yields CDR1 SGHAT and CDR2 FQNNGV. In nucleotides, the CDR3 is TGTGCCAGCAGAGGACTAGCGGGAGCCGCGGGGGGTGAGCAGTTCTTC. Protein: CASRGLAGAAGGEQFF.

This clonotype was detected a few times. The gene calls are TRBV7-3 and TRBJ2-7; 10 nucleotides agree with TRBD1. The ends lost 2 bases at V and 3 bases at J; junction bases unmatched: 7. CDR1 and CDR2 from the germline V gene are SGHTA and FQGTGA. The CDR3 contains 16 residues. In DNA form, the CDR3 reads TGTGCCAGCAGCTTAGGTGGGGGACAGGGGAGCTACGAGCAGTACTTC. As protein: CASSLGGGQGSYEQYF.

This clonotype appeared a few times. V gene TRBV19 combines with J gene TRBJ1-2; 9 nucleotides align to TRBD1. Germline values: CDR1 LNHDA, CDR2 SQIVND (reference sequence). V shed 6 bases, J shed 0 bases, and the junction held 11 bases outside the gene matches. This CDR3 is 17 amino acids long. The CDR3 DNA reads TGTGCCAGTAGCCGCACAGGGGGCCAACCCCCTAACTATGGCTACACCTTC. Its translation: CASSRTGGQPPNYGYTF. Using reference TRBV19 and TRBJ1-2 for the parts outside the CDR3, the full variable domain is DGGITQSPKYLFRKEGQNVTLSCEQNLNHDAMYWYRQDPGQGLRLIYYSQIVNDFQKGDIAEGYSVSREKKESFPLTVTSAQKNPTAFYLCASSRTGGQPPNYGYTFGSGTRLTVV.

This clonotype has just a few counts. The gene calls are TRBV5-1 and TRBJ2-2; weak D call: TRBD1 (9 bases). The ends were cut back, 1 base at V and 5 bases at J, with 18 bases in the middle. The CDR3 consists of 17 residues. Per germline, CDR1 SGHRS and CDR2 YFSETQ. CDR3 sequence reads: CASSLHSGTGLTGELFF. The CDR3 nucleotides read TGCGCCAGCAGCTTGCATAGCGGGACAGGGTTAACCGGGGAGCTGTTTTTT.

The genes are TRBV5-1 and TRBJ2-7; a weak D match, TRBD2 (6 bases). V was cut by 8 bases and J by 1 base, with 16 bases left in between. The germline gives CDR1 SGHRS, CDR2 YFSETQ. The CDR3 totals 14 residues. The CDR3 nucleotides read TGCGCCAGTTCCGGCTGGGGGGAGTCCTACGAGCAGTACTTC. This gives the protein CASSGWGESYEQYF.

This clonotype was recorded many times. The chain carries TRBV7-6 and TRBJ2-1; D call uncertain. V gave up 1 base and J gave up 1 base, with 8 bases separating them. This CDR3 is 15 amino acids long. The germline V gene encodes CDR1 SGHVS and CDR2 FNYEAQ. The CDR3 nucleotides read TGTGCCAGCAGCTTAGAGGCGGTTTCCTACAATGAGCAGTTCTTC. Translating gives CASSLEAVSYNEQFF.

This clonotype was observed many times. This chain joins TRBV7-2 and TRBJ2-1, with 12 bases lining up with TRBD2. Germline CDR1 reads SGHTA; CDR2 reads FQGNSA. The CDR3 contains 19 residues. V gave up 6 bases and J gave up 6 bases; unmatched junction bases: 18. CDR3 sequence: CASSPFMLAGGPVFNEQFF. In DNA, the CDR3 is TGTGCCAGCAGTCCCTTTATGCTAGCGGGAGGGCCCGTGTTCAATGAGCAGTTCTTC.

The rearrangement links TRBV12-3 or TRBV12-4 to TRBJ2-7; 7 nucleotides match TRBD1. V lost 6 bases and J lost 1; bases outside the gene matches: 6. The CDR3 length is 14 residues. CDR3 coding DNA: TGTGCCAGCAGACCGGGACAGAAGTCCTACGAGCAGTACTTC. It codes for CASRPGQKSYEQYF.

The V gene is TRBV4-1, the J gene TRBJ2-3, with TRBD2 as a possible D gene (6 bases). V gave up 1 base and J gave up 4 bases, with 24 bases separating them. The germline gives CDR1 MGHRA, CDR2 YSYEKL. The CDR3 consists of 19 residues. CDR3 protein: CASSQVDGTYEQGPDTQYF. In DNA form, the CDR3 reads TGCGCCAGCAGCCAAGTCGACGGGACTTACGAACAAGGGCCAGATACGCAGTATTTT.

V is TRBV12-3 or TRBV12-4 and J is TRBJ2-2, with 12 bases lining up with TRBD1. There are 15 residues in the CDR3. V was pared by 8 bases and J by 6 bases, with 7 bases of the junction left unmatched. CDR3 sequence reads: CASSGQGAKAGELFF. The CDR3 DNA sequence: TGTGCCAGCTCGGGACAGGGGGCGAAGGCCGGGGAGCTGTTTTTT.